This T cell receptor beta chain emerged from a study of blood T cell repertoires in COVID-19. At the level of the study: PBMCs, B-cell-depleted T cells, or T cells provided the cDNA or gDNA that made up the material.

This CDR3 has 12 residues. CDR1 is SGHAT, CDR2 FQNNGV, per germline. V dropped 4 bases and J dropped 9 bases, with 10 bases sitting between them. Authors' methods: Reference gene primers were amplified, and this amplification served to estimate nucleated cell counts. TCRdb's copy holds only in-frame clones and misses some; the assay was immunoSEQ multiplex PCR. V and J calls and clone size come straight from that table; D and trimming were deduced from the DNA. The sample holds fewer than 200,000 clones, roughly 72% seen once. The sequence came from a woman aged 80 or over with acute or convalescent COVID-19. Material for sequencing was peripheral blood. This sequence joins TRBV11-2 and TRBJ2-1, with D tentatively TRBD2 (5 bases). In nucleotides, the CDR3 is TGTGCCAGCAGCTCGTTACTAGTTGAGCAGTTCTTC. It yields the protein CASSSLLVEQFF.